Each of the 14 T cell receptor beta chains below was sequenced from the same sample in a study of blood T cell repertoires in COVID-19. Profiling relied on immunoSEQ multiplex PCR, and the TCRdb table lists in-frame clones only, not all of them. The table includes roughly 220,000 clones, 70% to 90% detected once. Sequenced input: PBMCs or T cells enriched from blood (not recorded which). These receptors were collected from a man aged 30-40 years with acute COVID-19.

The genes are TRBV23-1 and TRBJ1-1, with a tentative D call TRBD1 (6 bases). TRBV23-1 is designated an ORF whose function remains uncertain. The CDR3 has 16 amino acids. Trimming took 0 bases from V and 4 from J, leaving 15 bases between them. The CDR3 DNA reads TGCGCCAGCAGTCAATCCCCCCGGGGGGCGGGCACTGAAGCTTTCTTT. It yields the protein CASSQSPRGAGTEAFF.

V usage is TRBV7-9 and J usage is TRBJ2-1; D remains unclear. The V and J ends lost 5 bases and 7 bases respectively, with 6 bases between them. The CDR3 loop spans 11 amino acids. Looked up from germline, CDR1 is SEHNR and CDR2 is FQNEAQ (reference sequence). CDR3 region: CASSPTNEQFF. Written as DNA, the CDR3 is TGTGCCAGCAGCCCTACGAATGAGCAGTTCTTC.

The genes are TRBV10-2 and TRBJ1-4, with D unclear. Trimming took 7 bases from V and 7 from J, leaving 16 bases between them. The germline V gene has CDR1 WSHSY and CDR2 SAAADI. The CDR3 is 14 residues long. For the CDR3, the DNA is TGCGCCAGCACGCCTCAACTCACGAGTGAAAAACTGTTTTTT. It yields the protein CASTPQLTSEKLFF.

This clone was detected only a few times. The V call is TRBV19, the J call TRBJ1-5; D is uncertain. This CDR3 spans 15 amino acids. Looked up from germline, CDR1 is LNHDA and CDR2 is SQIVND (reference sequence). V was clipped by 7 bases and J by 0 bases, with 13 bases between them. The CDR3 sequence: CASTERGYSNQPQHF. The CDR3 DNA reads TGTGCCAGTACCGAACGGGGTTATAGCAATCAGCCCCAGCATTTT. Supplemented by reference TRBV19 and TRBJ1-5, the full variable domain reads DGGITQSPKYLFRKEGQNVTLSCEQNLNHDAMYWYRQDPGQGLRLIYYSQIVNDFQKGDIAEGYSVSREKKESFPLTVTSAQKNPTAFYLCASTERGYSNQPQHFGDGTRLSIL.

The genes are TRBV5-4 and TRBJ1-2; tentative D call: TRBD1 (5 bases). V was shortened by 4 bases and J by 4 bases, with 14 bases between the two germline ends. The germline CDR1 and CDR2 sequences are SGHNT and YYREEE (reference sequence). The CDR3 spans 14 residues. CDR3 in amino acids: CASSADGGLYGYTF. In DNA form, the CDR3 reads TGTGCCAGCAGCGCCGACGGGGGACTCTATGGCTACACCTTC.

The chain employs TRBV2 and TRBJ2-7, with D possibly matching TRBD2 (5 bases). Germline V gene data show CDR1 as SNHLY and CDR2 as FYNNEI. This CDR3 has 13 residues. Trimming shortened V by 8 bases and J by 4 bases, and 15 bases separated the two germline ends. CDR3: CASRGVGEYEQYF. The CDR3 DNA sequence: TGTGCCAGCCGGGGAGTTGGGGAGTACGAGCAGTACTTC. Using reference TRBV2 and TRBJ2-7 for the parts outside the CDR3, the full variable domain is EPEVTQTPSHQVTQMGQEVILRCVPISNHLYFYWYRQILGQKVEFLVSFYNNEISEKSEIFDDQFSVERPDGSNFTLKIRSTKLEDSAMYFCASRGVGEYEQYFGPGTRLTVT.

V and J are TRBV5-1 and TRBJ1-4; TRBD1 aligns across 8 bases. Trimming at V came to 4 bases and at J to 0 bases, leaving 8 bases not matched to a gene. In germline, CDR1 is SGHRS, CDR2 YFSETQ. The CDR3 length is 17 residues. In DNA form, the CDR3 reads TGCGCCAGCAGCCCCGGACAGGGTACAGCAACTAATGAAAAACTGTTTTTT. Translated, it gives CASSPGQGTATNEKLFF.

This clone was detected only a few times. The chain has TRBV12-1 and TRBJ1-2; TRBD1 is the table's D call and was not checked against the DNA. TRBV12-1 is reported as a pseudogene. This CDR3 comprises 15 residues. The CDR3 here is CASLRTGRFNYGYTF. The CDR3 DNA sequence: TGTGCCAGCCTTCGGACAGGACGTTTCAACTATGGCTACACCTTC.

Here the CDR3 reads CASSIGQGRTGELFF. In DNA form, the CDR3 reads TGTGCCAGCAGCATCGGACAGGGGAGAACCGGGGAGCTGTTTTTT. V is TRBV5-4 and J is TRBJ2-2; 9 positions match TRBD1. Per germline, CDR1 SGHNT and CDR2 YYREEE (reference sequence). The CDR3 is 15 amino acids. The V gene end was trimmed by 4 bases and the J gene end by 5 bases; junction bases not matched to a gene: 6. Full variable domain (missing parts from reference TRBV5-4 and TRBJ2-2): ETGVTQSPTHLIKTRGQQVTLRCSSQSGHNTVSWYQQALGQGPQFIFQYYREEENGRGNFPPRFSGLQFPNYSSELNVNALELDDSALYLCASSIGQGRTGELFFGEGSRLTVL.

The chain links TRBV4-1 to TRBJ2-1; D perhaps matches TRBD1 (6 bases). Per germline, CDR1 MGHRA and CDR2 YSYEKL. The length of the CDR3 is 15 residues. Trimming pared 0 bases from V and 3 bases from J, leaving 9 bases between. The chain's CDR3 is CASSQEQGSYNEQFF. CDR3 coding DNA: TGCGCCAGCAGCCAAGAACAGGGAAGCTACAATGAGCAGTTCTTC.

The chain uses TRBV9 and TRBJ2-1; 9 bases are a match to TRBD2. Per germline, CDR1 SGDLS and CDR2 YYNGEE. The V and J ends lost 4 bases and 7 bases, in that order; junction bases with no gene match: 6. This CDR3 has 14 amino acids. CDR3 sequence: CASSPGLAQNEQFF. CDR3 DNA: TGTGCCAGCAGCCCGGGACTAGCTCAAAATGAGCAGTTCTTC.

As to this clone: Other DNA sequences in the sample encode the same CDR3. The chain employs TRBV5-1 and TRBJ1-4, with 8 bases matching TRBD1. The CDR3 spans 14 residues. Trimming at V came to 2 bases and at J to 5 bases, leaving 2 bases not matched to a gene. Germline values: CDR1 SGHRS, CDR2 YFSETQ. In nucleotides, the CDR3 is TGCGCCAGCAGCTTCGGGACAGGAAATGAAAAACTGTTTTTT. Its protein is CASSFGTGNEKLFF.

This clone was counted once. The rearrangement uses TRBV7-9 and TRBJ2-1, with 10 bases matching TRBD1. Per germline, CDR1 SEHNR and CDR2 FQNEAQ (reference sequence). V trimming: 2 bases; J trimming: 14 bases; junction bases outside the gene matches: 12. The CDR3 runs to 15 residues. CDR3 sequence: CASSLSGTGALGEFF. The CDR3 nucleotides read TGTGCCAGCAGCTTAAGTGGGACAGGGGCTTTAGGGGAGTTCTTC. The full variable domain, rest sourced from reference TRBV7-9 and TRBJ2-1, is DTGVSQNPRHKITKRGQNVTFRCDPISEHNRLYWYRQTLGQGPEFLTYFQNEAQLEKSRLLSDRFSAERPKGSFSTLEIQRTEQGDSAMYLCASSLSGTGALGEFFGPGTRLTVL.

Only one count was recorded for this clone. V usage is TRBV27 and J usage is TRBJ2-1; possible D gene TRBD2, 7 bases. Germline V lookup: CDR1 MNHEY, CDR2 SMNVEV (reference sequence). The CDR3 is 15 residues long. V dropped 8 bases and J dropped 3 bases, with 17 bases sitting between them. The CDR3 sequence is CASLKRGDIYNEQFF. In DNA, the CDR3 is TGTGCCAGCTTAAAACGGGGGGACATCTACAATGAGCAGTTCTTC.